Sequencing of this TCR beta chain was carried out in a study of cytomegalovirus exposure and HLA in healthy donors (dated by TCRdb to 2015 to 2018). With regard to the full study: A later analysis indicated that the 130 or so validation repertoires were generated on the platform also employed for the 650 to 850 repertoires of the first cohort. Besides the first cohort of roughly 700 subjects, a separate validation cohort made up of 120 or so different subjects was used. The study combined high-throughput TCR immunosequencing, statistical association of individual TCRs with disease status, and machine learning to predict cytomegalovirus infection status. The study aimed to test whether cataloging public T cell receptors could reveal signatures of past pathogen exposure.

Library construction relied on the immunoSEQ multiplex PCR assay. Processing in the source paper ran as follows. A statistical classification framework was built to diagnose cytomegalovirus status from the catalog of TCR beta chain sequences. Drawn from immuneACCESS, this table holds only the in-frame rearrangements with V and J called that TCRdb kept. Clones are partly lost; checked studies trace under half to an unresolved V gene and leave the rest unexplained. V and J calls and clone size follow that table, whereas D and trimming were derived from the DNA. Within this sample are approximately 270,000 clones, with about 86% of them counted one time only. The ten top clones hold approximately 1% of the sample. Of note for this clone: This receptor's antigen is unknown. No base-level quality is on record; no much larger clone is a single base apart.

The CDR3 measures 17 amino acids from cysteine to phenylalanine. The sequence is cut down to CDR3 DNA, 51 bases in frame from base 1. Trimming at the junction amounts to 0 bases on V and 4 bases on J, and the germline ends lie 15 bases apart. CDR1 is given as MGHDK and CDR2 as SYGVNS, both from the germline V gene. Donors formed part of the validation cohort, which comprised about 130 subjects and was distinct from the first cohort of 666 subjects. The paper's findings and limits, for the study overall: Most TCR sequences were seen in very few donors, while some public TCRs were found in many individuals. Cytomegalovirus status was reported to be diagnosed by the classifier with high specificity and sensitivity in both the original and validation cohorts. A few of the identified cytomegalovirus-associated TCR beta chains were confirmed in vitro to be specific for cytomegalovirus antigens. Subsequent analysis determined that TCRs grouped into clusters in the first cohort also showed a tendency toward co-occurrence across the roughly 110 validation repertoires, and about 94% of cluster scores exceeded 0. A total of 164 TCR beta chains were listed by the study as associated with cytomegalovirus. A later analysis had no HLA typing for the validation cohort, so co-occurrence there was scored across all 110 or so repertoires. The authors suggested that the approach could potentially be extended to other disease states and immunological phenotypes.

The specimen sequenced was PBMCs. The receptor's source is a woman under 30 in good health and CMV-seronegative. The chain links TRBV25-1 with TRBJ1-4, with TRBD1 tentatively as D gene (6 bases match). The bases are TGTGCCAGCAGTGAATATAAGGGAGGGGGGGATAATGAAAAACTGTTTTTT. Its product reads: CASSEYKGGGDNEKLFF.